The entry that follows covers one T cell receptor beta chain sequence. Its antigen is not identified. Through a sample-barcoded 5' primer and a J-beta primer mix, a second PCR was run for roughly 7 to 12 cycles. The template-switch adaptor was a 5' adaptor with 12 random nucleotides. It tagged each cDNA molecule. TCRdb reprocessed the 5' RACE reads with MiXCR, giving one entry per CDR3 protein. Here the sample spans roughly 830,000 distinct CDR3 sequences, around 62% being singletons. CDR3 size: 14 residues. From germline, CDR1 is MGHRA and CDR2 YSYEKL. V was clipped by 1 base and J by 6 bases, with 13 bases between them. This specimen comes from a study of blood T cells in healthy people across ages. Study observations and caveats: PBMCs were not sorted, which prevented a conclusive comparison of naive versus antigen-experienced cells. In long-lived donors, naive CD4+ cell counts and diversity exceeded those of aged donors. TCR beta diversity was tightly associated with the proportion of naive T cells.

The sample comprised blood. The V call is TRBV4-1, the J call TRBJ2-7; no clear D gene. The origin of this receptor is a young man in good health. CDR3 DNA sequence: TGCGCCAGCAGCCAAGGGGCGTCTAAGCTCGAGCAGTACTTC. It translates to CASSQGASKLEQYF.